This is a list of T cell receptor beta chains from one sample in a study of T cell repertoires in cytomegalovirus infection. TCRdb independently ran MiXCR on the reads; one entry per CDR3 protein. Of about 300,000 distinct CDR3 sequences listed, about 23% were seen once; the top ten hold approximately 15%. Sequenced: PBMCs. These receptors all come from a human donor in good health (CMV status not recorded). Some clones in this sample may be carry-over from other donors' samples. CDR3s include the opening cysteine and the closing phenylalanine or tryptophan.

v_call cdr3_aa
TRBV11-2 CASSLGTFAYEQYF
TRBV5-4 CASSVSADTQYF
TRBV11-2 CASSVSGGADTQYF
TRBV20-1 CSAPLTYEQYF
TRBV18 CASSLPERLHEQFF
TRBV7-2 CASSLIAGAYEQYF
TRBV7-9 CASSLSPTGPQHF
TRBV28 CASSSHSATGVYGYTF
TRBV7-2 CASSWMGGNTIYF
TRBV6-4 CANRGNQPQHF
TRBV28 CASSSSTAPYEQYF
TRBV28 CASSFIRANTEAFF
TRBV28 CATVLTGKWSNQPQHF
TRBV6-6 CASSYTPTGRDTQYF
TRBV19 CASSLIPGQGSGGTQYF
TRBV11-2 CASSLSPGSYEQYF
TRBV14 CASSQDLQDNYGYTF
TRBV30 CAWTGQETQYF
TRBV5-1 CASSEELGAYEQYF
TRBV19 CASSKGVGYTF
TRBV12-3/TRBV12-4 CASSDREGSPLHF
TRBV30 CAWDVRAGYGYTF
TRBV7-8 CASSSLNGGNTEAFF
TRBV7-2 CASSLAGRRETQYF
TRBV6-6 CASSYILGGGEQFF
TRBV5-4 CASSLDQGPSTEAFF